This entry features one T cell receptor beta chain sequence. This clone's antigen is unknown. No qualities accompany the bases; no much larger clone lies one base away. The data stem from a study of T cell repertoires in cytomegalovirus infection (dated by TCRdb to the late 2010s). Notes on the research overall: Because public TCR beta signatures pointed to carriage of CMV infection together with the matching HLA type, the HLA type of each donor mattered for the analysis. General conclusions and limits of the study: The ex vivo response was dominated by HLA-C-restricted CMV-specific TCR beta clonotypes, which also provided the single most frequent clonotype in two of eight donors. Cumulative frequency of public TCR beta family members discriminated carriers of CMV infection plus the relevant HLA type in this cohort and an independent approximately 350-donor cohort.

CDR3 length: 15 amino acids, cysteine to phenylalanine. Only CDR3 DNA remains: 45 bases, in frame from the first base. Looking up the germline V gene yields CDR1 MNHGY and CDR2 SAAAGT. V loses 0 bases of germline sequence and J loses 0 bases, and the interval between the two ends is 9 bases. These reads were obtained on an Illumina HiSeq 1500. In TCRdb, the public reads were trimmed at Q25 with fastp and aligned with MiXCR, with productive beta chains retained. CDR3 protein sequences are deduplicated, and each keeps its most common genes and DNA. For this sample there are roughly 300,000 distinct CDR3 sequences; under 30% appear just once. Approximately 15% of the sample lies in the top ten.

The TCR sequence derives from a human donor in good health (CMV status not recorded). Some clones in this sample may be carry-over from other donors' samples. This sequence uses TRBV6-8 and TRBJ2-7; no confident D gene assignment can be made. Sequencing used PBMCs. The bases are TGTGCCAGCAGTTACTCGGGCTTTAGCTCCTACGAGCAGTACTTC. This encodes CASSYSGFSSYEQYF.